Below, 12 T cell receptor beta chains from the same sample are listed, as sequenced in a study of blood T cell repertoires in COVID-19. Generated by immunoSEQ multiplex PCR, the TCRdb table keeps only in-frame clones and is missing some. The table includes about 72,000 clones, 88% detected once. Sequencing was done on a sample of peripheral blood. These receptors were obtained from a man aged 45-60 years with acute or convalescent COVID-19.

J is TRBJ2-7 and V is TRBV7-2; possibly TRBD2 for D (6 bases). V lost 5 bases and J lost 6, with 17 bases in between. This CDR3 comprises 14 residues. Germline assignment: CDR1 SGHTA and CDR2 FQGNSA. CDR3 protein: CASSTRREVPEQYF. In DNA, the CDR3 is TGTGCCAGCAGCACCCGGAGGGAGGTACCCGAGCAGTACTTC.

This sequence joins TRBV27 and TRBJ2-3; 12 bases match TRBD2. The CDR3 covers 20 residues. CDR1 and CDR2 (germline): MNHEY, SMNVEV (reference sequence). Trimming at V came to 2 bases and at J to 2 bases, leaving 14 bases not matched to a gene. As DNA, the CDR3 is TGTGCCAGCAGTTTAAAAATCATGTTTACTAGCGGGGGGAACACAGATACGCAGTATTTT. Protein: CASSLKIMFTSGGNTDTQYF.

This chain connects TRBV19 to TRBJ2-5, with D unclear. V was clipped by 5 bases and J by 3 bases, with 10 bases between them. This CDR3 region has 13 residues. Germline V gives CDR1 LNHDA, CDR2 SQIVND (reference sequence). CDR3 coding DNA: TGTGCCAGTAGTCGCCTCCAGGAAGAGACCCAGTACTTC. Translating gives CASSRLQEETQYF.

This clone showed up just once. The V gene is TRBV7-6, the J gene TRBJ2-3; perhaps TRBD1 as D (5 bases). The V end lost 2 bases, the J end lost 3 bases, and 12 bases lay between the germline ends. Germline loops: CDR1 SGHVS, CDR2 FNYEAQ. The CDR3 covers 15 residues. The CDR3 loop is CASSLQGVMTDTQYF. The CDR3 DNA reads as TGTGCCAGCAGCTTACAAGGGGTCATGACAGATACGCAGTATTTT.

The rearrangement joins TRBV5-8 to TRBJ1-1; D remains unclear. The length of the CDR3 is 12 residues. Trimming cost V 4 bases and J 6 bases, with 10 bases left between them. Germline V gene data show CDR1 as SGHTS and CDR2 as YDEGEE. The DNA for the CDR3 is TGTGCCAGCAGCACGTTTGGCCCTGAAGCTTTCTTT. This translates into CASSTFGPEAFF.

The V gene is TRBV11-3, the J gene TRBJ2-1, with 8 bases fitting TRBD2. The CDR3 has 18 amino acids. Germline V lookup: CDR1 SGHNT, CDR2 YENEEA. Losses at the gene ends were 5 bases for V and 0 bases for J; bases not matched to a gene: 12. In DNA form, the CDR3 reads TGTGCCAGCAGCCGGGCCCCCCCCGGGACTAGCTCCTACAATGAGCAGTTCTTC. Translating gives CASSRAPPGTSSYNEQFF. Supplemented by reference TRBV11-3 and TRBJ2-1, the full variable domain reads EAGVVQSPRYKIIEKKQPVAFWCNPISGHNTLYWYLQNLGQGPELLIRYENEEAVDDSQLPKDRFSAERLKGVDSTLKIQPAELGDSAVYLCASSRAPPGTSSYNEQFFGPGTRLTVL.

The chain links TRBV19 to TRBJ2-7; D remains unclear. This CDR3 is 14 amino acids long. The germline V and J ends were trimmed by 4 bases and 0 bases, with 10 bases remaining between them. Per the germline V gene, CDR1 is LNHDA and CDR2 is SQIVND (reference sequence). Here the CDR3 DNA reads TGTGCCAGTAGTACAGCAGGTATCTCCTACGAGCAGTACTTC. Its translation: CASSTAGISYEQYF.

The chain uses TRBV5-1 and TRBJ1-2; 8 bases align to TRBD1. Per germline, CDR1 SGHRS and CDR2 YFSETQ. The length of the CDR3 is 14 residues. J gave up 6 bases and V 0 bases, and 4 bases lay outside the gene matches. DNA for the CDR3: TGCGCCAGCAGCTTGGGACAGGGGTCCGATGGCTACACCTTC. Its protein product is CASSLGQGSDGYTF.

Details on this clone: Other DNA sequences from this sample encode an identical CDR3 as well. The chain recombines TRBV27 with TRBJ2-1; 8 bases are a match to TRBD2. Trimming cost V 5 bases and J 4 bases; bases outside gene matches: 4. The CDR3 sequence is 14 residues long. Germline V CDR1 and CDR2: MNHEY, SMNVEV (reference sequence). The CDR3 protein is CASSPGGAYNEQFF. The CDR3 DNA follows: TGTGCCAGCAGTCCCGGGGGGGCTTACAATGAGCAGTTCTTC.

The CDR3 nucleotides read TGTGCCAGCGGCTCAGGGTTTGTGGAAAACACTGAAGCTTTCTTT. It specifies CASGSGFVENTEAFF. The V gene is TRBV2, the J gene TRBJ1-1; possibly TRBD1 for D (5 bases). V was clipped by 8 bases and J by 2 bases, with 18 bases between them. This CDR3 has 15 residues. Germline V gene data show CDR1 as SNHLY and CDR2 as FYNNEI. Full variable domain (remainder filled in from reference TRBV2 and TRBJ1-1): EPEVTQTPSHQVTQMGQEVILRCVPISNHLYFYWYRQILGQKVEFLVSFYNNEISEKSEIFDDQFSVERPDGSNFTLKIRSTKLEDSAMYFCASGSGFVENTEAFFGQGTRLTVV.

J is TRBJ1-2 and V is TRBV6-5, with 9 bases matching TRBD1. CDR3 size: 15 residues. Germline loops: CDR1 MNHEY, CDR2 SVGAGI. With V trimmed by 8 bases and J by 8 bases, 15 bases remained unmatched. CDR3 residues: CASGDSTGGGDGYTF. DNA of the CDR3: TGTGCCAGCGGCGATTCCACAGGGGGCGGTGACGGCTACACCTTC.

The sample holds one count of this clone. The rearrangement uses TRBV27 and TRBJ2-7; 7 nucleotides agree with TRBD2. The germline V gene encodes CDR1 MNHEY and CDR2 SMNVEV (reference sequence). The CDR3 has 14 amino acids. With 6 bases clipped from V and 0 bases from J, the junction kept 5 bases outside the gene matches. CDR3 DNA: TGTGCCAGCAGGAGCGGGATAGGCTCCTACGAGCAGTACTTC. Protein product: CASRSGIGSYEQYF.